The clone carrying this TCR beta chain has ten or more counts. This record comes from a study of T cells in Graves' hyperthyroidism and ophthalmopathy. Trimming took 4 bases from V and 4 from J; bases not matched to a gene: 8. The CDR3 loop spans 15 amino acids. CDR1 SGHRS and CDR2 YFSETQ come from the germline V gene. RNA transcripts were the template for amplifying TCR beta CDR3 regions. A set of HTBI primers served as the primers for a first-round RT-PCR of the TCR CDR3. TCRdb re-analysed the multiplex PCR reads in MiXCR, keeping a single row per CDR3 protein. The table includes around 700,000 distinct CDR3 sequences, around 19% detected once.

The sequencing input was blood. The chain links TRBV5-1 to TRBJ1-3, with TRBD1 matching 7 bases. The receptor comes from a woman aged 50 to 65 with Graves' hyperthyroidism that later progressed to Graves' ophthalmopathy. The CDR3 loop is CASSITGAEGNTIYF. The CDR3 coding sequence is TGCGCCAGCAGCATCACAGGGGCAGAAGGAAACACCATATATTTT.